Shown below are 2 T cell receptor beta chains from a single sample sequenced in a study of blood T cell repertoires in COVID-19. TCRdb's table, derived via immunoSEQ multiplex PCR, lists solely in-frame clones and lacks some. The table shows about 150,000 clones, with 75% to 90% occurring only once. Sequencing input: PBMCs or T cells enriched from blood (not recorded which). The receptor source for this set is a woman aged 40-49 years who had been exposed to COVID-19.

The chain has TRBV4-1 and TRBJ1-3; D call uncertain. Trimming stripped 0 bases from V and 4 bases from J, with 10 bases between. The CDR3 totals 15 residues. Germline V gives CDR1 MGHRA, CDR2 YSYEKL. Written as DNA, the CDR3 is TGCGCCAGCAGCCAAGATCTCACGCAGGGAAACACCATATATTTT. It is translated as CASSQDLTQGNTIYF.

The chain couples TRBV4-3 to TRBJ2-7; 11 bases agree with TRBD2. J gave up 4 bases and V 0 bases, and 11 bases lay outside the gene matches. The germline V gene encodes CDR1 LGHNA and CDR2 YSLEER. CDR3 length: 18 residues. In DNA form, the CDR3 reads TGCGCCAGCAGCCAAGACCTCGGGACTAGCGGATCTATTTACGAGCAGTACTTC. Its translation is CASSQDLGTSGSIYEQYF.